This TCR beta chain was captured in a study of shared clonotypes between healthy human individuals. Clones were sequenced by immunoSEQ multiplex PCR, and TCRdb holds only the in-frame ones, with some missing. This repertoire shows some 1 million clones, around 74% found once; its top ten account for 1.4% to 1.5%. There are 14 residues in the CDR3. The V end lost 1 base, the J end lost 10 bases, and 11 bases lay between the germline ends. Germline V gene lookup returns CDR1 SGHTA and CDR2 FQGNSA. The sequence came from a man between 18 and 35 years old in good health. V is TRBV7-2 and J is TRBJ1-6; D may be TRBD1 (6 bases). The sample taken for sequencing was memory CD4+ T cells sorted from blood. This sample's subset: CD45RA-negative fraction. The CDR3 DNA reads TGTGCCAGCAGCTTAGAGGGACATTCGTCACCCCTCCACTTT. Amino acids: CASSLEGHSSPLHF.